The rows below give T cell receptor beta chains drawn from one sample of a study of blood T cell repertoires in COVID-19. Using immunoSEQ multiplex PCR, the repertoire was profiled, and TCRdb retains in-frame clones only, with some absent. The sample includes 140,000 to 150,000 clones, roughly nine tenths of them seen just once. Source material: peripheral blood. The receptors shown here come from a man younger than 30 with COVID-19, enrolled during active disease. CDR3s include the opening cysteine and the closing phenylalanine or tryptophan. D genes are given only for firm matches. Size is stated for part of the rows, as once, few or many counts, or as a class when the clone is expanded.

D	V	J	size	DNA	CDR3
TRBD1	TRBV5-6	TRBJ2-1	.	TGTGCCAGCAAATCCGAAAAACCCCGGGACAGGGGATTATACAATGAGCAGTTCTTC	CASKSEKPRDRGLYNEQFF
.	TRBV28	TRBJ2-1	.	TGTGCCAGCAGTTACCCTAGCTCCTACAATGAGCAGTTCTTC	CASSYPSSYNEQFF
.	TRBV9	TRBJ1-2	.	TGTGCCAGCAGCGTAGGGGGCCCCTTCTATGGCTACACCTTC	CASSVGGPFYGYTF
.	TRBV15	TRBJ2-5	.	TGTGCCACCAGCAGAGAGGCCCACCAAGAGACCCAGTACTTC	CATSREAHQETQYF
TRBD2	TRBV3-1/TRBV3-2	TRBJ2-2	few	TGTGCCAGCAGCCTTGCGGGGGGAGGACTAGCGGGAGTTGGGGAGCTGTTTTTT	CASSLAGGGLAGVGELFF
.	TRBV25-1	TRBJ2-7	.	TGTGCCAGCAGTGAGTGGAATAACGACAGGCAGTCGGTTGAGCAGTACTTC	CASSEWNNDRQSVEQYF
.	TRBV28	TRBJ1-5	.	TGTGCCAGCAGTTTACTTAGGTTCAGGGTAGATGGCAATCAGCCCCAGCATTTT	CASSLLRFRVDGNQPQHF
.	TRBV27	TRBJ2-3	once	TGTGCCAGCAGACTGGGAGGCACAGATACGCAGTATTTT	CASRLGGTDTQYF
.	TRBV20-1	TRBJ2-3	.	TGCAGTGCTAGTGGCACGCCCGGACAGAGCACAGATACGCAGTATTTT	CSASGTPGQSTDTQYF
TRBD2	TRBV19	TRBJ2-1	.	TGTGCCAGCACAGCATGGGGATCGGGAGGGCTAAGGGAGCAGTTCTTC	CASTAWGSGGLREQFF
TRBD2	TRBV13	TRBJ2-3	.	TGTGCCAGCAGCTTAGGCCGGGCGTCTAGCGGAAGCACAGATACGCAGTATTTT	CASSLGRASSGSTDTQYF
.	TRBV10-2	TRBJ2-3	.	TGCGCCACCTACTGGGCGGATACGCAGTATTTT	CATYWADTQYF
.	TRBV5-8	TRBJ2-2	.	TGTGCCAGCAGCCGGGACTCCCGCACCGGGGAGCTGTTTTTT	CASSRDSRTGELFF
.	TRBV23-1	TRBJ2-3	.	TGCGCCAGCAGTCAGAGGACTACAGATACGCAGTATTTT	CASSQRTTDTQYF
TRBD2	TRBV6-5	TRBJ2-2	.	TGTGCCAGCAGGGGGGAGGGGTTGCCCGGGGAGCTGTTTTTT	CASRGEGLPGELFF
.	TRBV3-1/TRBV3-2	TRBJ2-7	.	TGTGCCAGCAGCCAAGTGGCGGGATTTGACGAGCAGTACTTC	CASSQVAGFDEQYF
TRBD1	TRBV7-9	TRBJ1-2	.	TGTGCCAGCAGCTCCCCCTGGACAGGAGGCTATGGCTACACCTTC	CASSSPWTGGYGYTF
TRBD2	TRBV19	TRBJ2-1	.	TGTGCCAGTAGTTTAAGTAGACTAGCGGGACCCAATGAGCAGTTCTTC	CASSLSRLAGPNEQFF
TRBD2	TRBV7-2	TRBJ2-1	.	TGTGCCAGCAGCTTAGGGGTTAGCGGGGAGTACAATGAGCAGTTCTTC	CASSLGVSGEYNEQFF
.	TRBV21-1	TRBJ1-4	once	TGTGCCAGCAGGCCAAGGAGACAGGGGTGGTGTGAAAAACTGCTTTTT	CASRPRRQGWCEKLLF
.	TRBV7-6	TRBJ1-5	.	TGTGCCAGCAGTGCAGGGATAGGGAGGGGGCAGCCCCAGCATTTT	CASSAGIGRGQPQHF
.	TRBV6-5	TRBJ1-4	.	TGTGCCAGCGGTTTATCGAGTCCGGGTGAAAAACTGCTTTTT	CASGLSSPGEKLLF